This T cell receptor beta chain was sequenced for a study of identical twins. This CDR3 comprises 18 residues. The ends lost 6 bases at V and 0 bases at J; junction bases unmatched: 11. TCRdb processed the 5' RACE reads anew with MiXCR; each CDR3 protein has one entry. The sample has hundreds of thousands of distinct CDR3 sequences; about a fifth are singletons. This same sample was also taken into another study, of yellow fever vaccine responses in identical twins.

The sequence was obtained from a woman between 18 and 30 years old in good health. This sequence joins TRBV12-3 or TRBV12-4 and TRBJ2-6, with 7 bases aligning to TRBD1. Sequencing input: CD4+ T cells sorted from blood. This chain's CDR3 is CASRPRTGENSGANVLTF. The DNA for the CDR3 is TGTGCCAGCAGGCCTCGTACAGGGGAGAACTCTGGGGCCAACGTCCTGACTTTC.